A selection of T cell receptor beta chains follows, all from one sample in a study of blood T cell repertoires in COVID-19. Libraries were prepared by immunoSEQ multiplex PCR; TCRdb keeps only in-frame clonotypes and omits some of them. The table shows 300,000 to 350,000 clones, with approximately 85% occurring only once. Sequences were obtained from PBMCs or T cells enriched from blood (not recorded which). These receptor sequences come from a man aged 25 to 40 who had recovered from COVID-19. Each CDR3 is given with its conserved first and last residue. A D gene is named only where the DNA matches it firmly. Only some rows state a clone size, as once, few, many or a class for expanded clones.

V gene: TRBV5-5; J gene: TRBJ1-3; D gene: NA; clone size: NA; CDR3 protein: CASSRTESSGNTIYF; CDR3 DNA: TGTGCCAGCAGTCGTACAGAGAGCTCTGGAAACACCATATATTTT
V gene: TRBV11-2; J gene: TRBJ1-3; D gene: TRBD1; clone size: NA; CDR3 protein: CASRIDRDGTGNTIYF; CDR3 DNA: TGTGCCAGCAGAATTGACAGGGACGGGACTGGAAACACCATATATTTT
V gene: TRBV4-1; J gene: TRBJ2-7; D gene: NA; clone size: NA; CDR3 protein: CASSHAPVGAYEQYF; CDR3 DNA: TGCGCCAGCAGCCACGCGCCGGTAGGAGCCTACGAGCAGTACTTC
V gene: TRBV18; J gene: TRBJ1-1; D gene: TRBD1; clone size: once; CDR3 protein: CASSPNQGGTEAFF; CDR3 DNA: TGTGCCAGCTCACCTAATCAGGGGGGCACTGAAGCTTTCTTT
V gene: TRBV18; J gene: TRBJ1-1; D gene: NA; clone size: NA; CDR3 protein: CASSPNRDTAVTFF; CDR3 DNA: TGTGCCAGCTCACCAAACCGGGATACTGCGGTAACTTTCTTT
V gene: TRBV29-1; J gene: TRBJ1-2; D gene: TRBD1; clone size: NA; CDR3 protein: CSVIRQGVNNYGYTF; CDR3 DNA: TGCAGCGTTATTCGACAGGGGGTGAATAACTATGGCTACACCTTC
V gene: TRBV5-1; J gene: TRBJ1-1; D gene: NA; clone size: NA; CDR3 protein: CASSPRRWGVF; CDR3 DNA: TGCGCCAGCAGTCCCCGCCGTTGGGGGGTCTTT
V gene: TRBV10-3; J gene: TRBJ1-2; D gene: TRBD1; clone size: once; CDR3 protein: CAIRQGLDYGYTF; CDR3 DNA: TGTGCCATCAGACAGGGGCTTGACTATGGCTACACCTTC
V gene: TRBV24-1; J gene: TRBJ1-2; D gene: NA; clone size: NA; CDR3 protein: CATSEWGMDGYTF; CDR3 DNA: TGTGCCACCAGTGAGTGGGGCATGGATGGCTACACCTTC
V gene: TRBV5-4; J gene: TRBJ2-7; D gene: NA; clone size: NA; CDR3 protein: CASSLDLEHLTSYEQYF; CDR3 DNA: TGTGCCAGCAGCTTGGATCTTGAACATCTCACCTCCTACGAGCAGTACTTC
V gene: TRBV5-1; J gene: TRBJ2-5; D gene: NA; clone size: NA; CDR3 protein: CASSFSERETQYF; CDR3 DNA: TGCGCCAGCAGCTTTTCGGAGAGGGAGACCCAGTACTTC
V gene: TRBV3-1/TRBV3-2; J gene: TRBJ1-6; D gene: NA; clone size: NA; CDR3 protein: CASSQRGKNSPLHF; CDR3 DNA: TGTGCCAGCAGCCAAAGGGGGAAGAATTCACCCCTCCACTTT
V gene: TRBV5-4; J gene: TRBJ2-3; D gene: TRBD1; clone size: NA; CDR3 protein: CASTLTGADTQYF; CDR3 DNA: TGTGCCAGCACACTTACAGGGGCAGATACGCAGTATTTT
V gene: TRBV24-1; J gene: TRBJ2-1; D gene: NA; clone size: NA; CDR3 protein: CATSLPNNEQFF; CDR3 DNA: TGTGCCACCAGTCTACCAAACAATGAGCAGTTCTTC
V gene: TRBV5-5; J gene: TRBJ1-3; D gene: TRBD1; clone size: few; CDR3 protein: CASSRDRGFGNTIYF; CDR3 DNA: TGTGCCAGCAGCAGGGACAGGGGTTTTGGAAACACCATATATTTT
V gene: TRBV27; J gene: TRBJ2-7; D gene: NA; clone size: NA; CDR3 protein: CASSLSAGTAREQYF; CDR3 DNA: TGTGCCAGCAGTTTATCTGCAGGAACGGCTCGTGAGCAGTACTTC